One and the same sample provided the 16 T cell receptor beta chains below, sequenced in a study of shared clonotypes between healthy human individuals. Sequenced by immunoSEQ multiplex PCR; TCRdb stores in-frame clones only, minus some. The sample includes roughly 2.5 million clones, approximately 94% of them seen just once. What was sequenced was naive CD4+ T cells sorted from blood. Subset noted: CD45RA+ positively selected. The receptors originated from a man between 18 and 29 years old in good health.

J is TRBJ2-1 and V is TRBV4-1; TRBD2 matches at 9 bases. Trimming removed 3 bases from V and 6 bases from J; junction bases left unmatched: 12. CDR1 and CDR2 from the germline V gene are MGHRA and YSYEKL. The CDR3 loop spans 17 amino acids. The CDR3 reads CASSQGFGGRATNEQFF. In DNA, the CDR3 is TGCGCCAGCAGCCAGGGGTTCGGCGGGAGGGCCACCAATGAGCAGTTCTTC.

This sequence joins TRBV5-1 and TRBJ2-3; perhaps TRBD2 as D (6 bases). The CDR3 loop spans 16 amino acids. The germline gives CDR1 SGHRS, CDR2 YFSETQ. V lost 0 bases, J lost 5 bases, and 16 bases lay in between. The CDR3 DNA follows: TGCGCCAGCAGCTTGGGGCAGGGCGGGGTTGGAGATACGCAGTATTTT. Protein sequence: CASSLGQGGVGDTQYF.

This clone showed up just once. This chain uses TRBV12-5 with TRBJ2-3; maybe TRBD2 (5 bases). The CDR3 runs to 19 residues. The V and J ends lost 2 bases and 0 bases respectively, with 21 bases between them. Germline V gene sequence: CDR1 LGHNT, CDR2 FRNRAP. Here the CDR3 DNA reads TGTGCTAGTGGTTTGACCTCGGGAATCGTACCCCCTAGCACAGATACGCAGTATTTT. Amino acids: CASGLTSGIVPPSTDTQYF.

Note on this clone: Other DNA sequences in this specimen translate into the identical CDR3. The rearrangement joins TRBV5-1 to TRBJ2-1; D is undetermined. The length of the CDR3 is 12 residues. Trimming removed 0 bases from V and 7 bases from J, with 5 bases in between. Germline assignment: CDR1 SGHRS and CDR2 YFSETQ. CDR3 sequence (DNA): TGCGCCAGCAGCTTGGCTGCGAATGAGCAGTTCTTC. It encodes CASSLAANEQFF.

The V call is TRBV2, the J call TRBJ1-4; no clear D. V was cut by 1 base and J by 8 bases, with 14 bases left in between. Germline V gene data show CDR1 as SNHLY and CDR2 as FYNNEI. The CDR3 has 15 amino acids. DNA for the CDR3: TGTGCCAGCAGTGAAGAGGGTCAGATAAGCGAAAAACTGTTTTTT. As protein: CASSEEGQISEKLFF.

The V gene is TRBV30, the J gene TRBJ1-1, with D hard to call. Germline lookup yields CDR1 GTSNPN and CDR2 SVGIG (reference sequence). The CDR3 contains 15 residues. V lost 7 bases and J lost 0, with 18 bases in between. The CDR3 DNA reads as TGTGCCTCCGAAGGTAGGGCCTTACTGAACACTGAAGCTTTCTTT. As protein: CASEGRALLNTEAFF.

The CDR3 coding sequence is TGTGCCAGCAGCTTAGCAGGGACAGGGAACAATGAGCAGTTCTTC. Its translation: CASSLAGTGNNEQFF. This chain uses TRBV7-9 with TRBJ2-1; 9 bases align to TRBD1. The CDR3 length is 15 residues. Germline V gives CDR1 SEHNR, CDR2 FQNEAQ (reference sequence). Losses at the gene ends were 0 bases for V and 5 bases for J; bases not matched to a gene: 2.

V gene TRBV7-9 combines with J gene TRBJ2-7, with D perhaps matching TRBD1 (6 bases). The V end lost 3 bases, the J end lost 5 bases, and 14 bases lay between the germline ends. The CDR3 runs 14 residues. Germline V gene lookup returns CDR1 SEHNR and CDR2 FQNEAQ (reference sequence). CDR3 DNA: TGTGCCAGCAGCTTCGTGCAGGGGTACGACGAGCAGTACTTC. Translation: CASSFVQGYDEQYF.

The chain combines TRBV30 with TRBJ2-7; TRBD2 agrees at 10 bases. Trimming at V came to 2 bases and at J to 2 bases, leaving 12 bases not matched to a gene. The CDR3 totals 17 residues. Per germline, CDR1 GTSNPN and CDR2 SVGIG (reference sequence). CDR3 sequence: CAWSPTRTSGATYEQYF. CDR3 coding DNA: TGTGCCTGGAGTCCAACTCGGACTAGCGGAGCTACCTACGAGCAGTACTTC.

The CDR3 coding sequence is TGTGCCAGCAGTCCCAGACTAGTCCAAGAGACCCAGTACTTC. Protein: CASSPRLVQETQYF. This chain joins TRBV6-1 and TRBJ2-5; TRBD2 might be the D (6 bases). CDR3 length: 14 residues. CDR1 is MNHNS, CDR2 SASEGT, per germline. Trimming cost V 5 bases and J 1 base, with 11 bases left between them.

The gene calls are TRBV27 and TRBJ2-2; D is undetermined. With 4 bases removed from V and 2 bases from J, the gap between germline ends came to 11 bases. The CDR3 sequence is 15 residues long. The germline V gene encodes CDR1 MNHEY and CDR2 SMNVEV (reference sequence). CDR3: CASSSWQDNTGELFF. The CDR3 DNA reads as TGTGCCAGCAGTTCGTGGCAGGACAACACCGGGGAGCTGTTTTTT.

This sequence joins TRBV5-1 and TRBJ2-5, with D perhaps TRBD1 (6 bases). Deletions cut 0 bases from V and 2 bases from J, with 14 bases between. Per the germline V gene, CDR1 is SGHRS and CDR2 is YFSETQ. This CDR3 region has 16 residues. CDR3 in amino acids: CASSLGGTGRQETQYF. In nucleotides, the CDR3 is TGCGCCAGCAGCTTGGGAGGTACAGGGCGGCAAGAGACCCAGTACTTC.

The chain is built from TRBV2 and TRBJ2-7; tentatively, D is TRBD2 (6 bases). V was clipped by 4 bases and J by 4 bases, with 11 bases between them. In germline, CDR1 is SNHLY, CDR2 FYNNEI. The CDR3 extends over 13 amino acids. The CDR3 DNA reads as TGTGCCAGCAGTGTTCGGAGGGAATACGAGCAGTACTTC. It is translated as CASSVRREYEQYF.

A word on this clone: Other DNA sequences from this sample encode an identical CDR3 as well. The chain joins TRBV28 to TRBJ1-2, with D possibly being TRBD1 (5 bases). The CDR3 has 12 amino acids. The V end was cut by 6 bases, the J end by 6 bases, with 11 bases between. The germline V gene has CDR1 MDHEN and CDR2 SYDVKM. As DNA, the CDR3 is TGTGCCAGCAGCTGGGGCAGGAATGGCTACACCTTC. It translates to CASSWGRNGYTF.

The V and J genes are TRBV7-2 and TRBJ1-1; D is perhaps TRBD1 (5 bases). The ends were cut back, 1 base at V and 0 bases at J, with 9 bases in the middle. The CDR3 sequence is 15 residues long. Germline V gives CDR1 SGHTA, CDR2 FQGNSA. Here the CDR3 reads CASSLDRSMNTEAFF. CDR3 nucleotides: TGTGCCAGCAGCTTAGACAGGTCAATGAACACTGAAGCTTTCTTT.

The DNA of the CDR3 is TGTGCCAGCTCACCATTCAGGGAAAGCACAGATACGCAGTATTTT. Translating it yields CASSPFRESTDTQYF. The gene calls are TRBV18 and TRBJ2-3; D might be TRBD1 (5 bases). Germline V gene lookup returns CDR1 KGHSH and CDR2 LQKENI. This CDR3 region has 15 residues. V gave up 2 bases and J gave up 0 bases, with 9 bases separating them.